A single T cell receptor (beta chain) is shown here with its context. What this receptor recognizes is not known. The record has no base qualities; no much larger clone is one base away. FACS was used to sort CD4+ or CD8+ cells into naive T cells, defined as CD45RA+, and memory T cells, defined as CD45RO+. A couple of healthy control subjects provided the T cells used for TCR sequencing. Unstimulated sorted T cell subsets were used as baseline controls for the mixed lymphocyte reactions. The Qiagen DNeasy Blood & Tissue Kit was used to extract genomic DNA. At the junction V is shortened by 2 bases and J by 4 bases, with 8 bases in between. CDR1 is given as PRHDT and CDR2 as FYEKMQ, both from the germline V gene (reference sequence). The CDR3 numbers 13 residues from cysteine through phenylalanine. Of all the DNA, just the CDR3 is kept, 39 bases in frame from base 1. TCRbeta CDR3 regions were amplified by multiplexed two-step PCR using Vbeta-specific forward primers and Jbeta-specific reverse primers. Through the immunoSEQ service, the TCRbeta libraries were run on an Illumina instrument for sequencing. Per the original workflow: IMGT annotation was used to assign V, D and J genes, and synthetic CDR3 analogues were used to correct the counts for multiplex PCR bias. Repertoire clonality was computed in the immunoSEQ Analyzer as one minus normalized Shannon entropy. Whether a clone counted as expanded was decided by Fisher's exact test with Benjamini-Hochberg false discovery rate control and a two-tailed cutoff of P<0.01. TCRdb carries this immuneACCESS record with in-frame sequences only. Its versions omit some clonotypes, under half of them owing to an unresolved V gene in the studies checked, with the rest unexplained. V and J calls and clone size follow that table, whereas D and trimming were derived from the DNA. This sample holds about 20,000 clones; 70% to 80% were observed only once. Together, the top ten hold around 1% of the sample.

The data derive from a study of regulatory dendritic cells for organ transplantation (dated by TCRdb to the late 2010s). Broadly, across the study: Sorted naive and memory CD4+ and CD8+ T cells had their TCRbeta repertoires sequenced both before and after allostimulation with either regulatory or mature dendritic cells. What the research found in general, with its limitations: The authors pointed out considerable heterogeneity between individuals in the alloreactive memory CD8+ T cell pool, and only a couple of subjects were sequenced. Among the resting subsets, memory CD8+ T cells contained the most alloreactive TCR clonotypes. The repertoires of naive CD4+ and CD8+ T cells were highly diverse, while memory cell repertoires were less diverse, with memory CD8+ cells being the most oligoclonal. Allostimulation expanded memory CD8+ clones in both subjects, but regulatory dendritic cells appeared to induce more limited expansion than mature dendritic cells.

This sequence uses TRBV13 and TRBJ2-5; TRBD1 is a possible D gene, resting on 5 matching bases. The sequencing sample was made of memory CD4+ T cells from blood. The sample's cell subset or site, from its label and the paper: CD45RO+ memory T cells. The receptor was derived from a human donor in good health. The CDR3 sequence is CASSLQGTETQYF. The bases read TGTGCCAGCAGCTTACAGGGAACAGAGACCCAGTACTTC.